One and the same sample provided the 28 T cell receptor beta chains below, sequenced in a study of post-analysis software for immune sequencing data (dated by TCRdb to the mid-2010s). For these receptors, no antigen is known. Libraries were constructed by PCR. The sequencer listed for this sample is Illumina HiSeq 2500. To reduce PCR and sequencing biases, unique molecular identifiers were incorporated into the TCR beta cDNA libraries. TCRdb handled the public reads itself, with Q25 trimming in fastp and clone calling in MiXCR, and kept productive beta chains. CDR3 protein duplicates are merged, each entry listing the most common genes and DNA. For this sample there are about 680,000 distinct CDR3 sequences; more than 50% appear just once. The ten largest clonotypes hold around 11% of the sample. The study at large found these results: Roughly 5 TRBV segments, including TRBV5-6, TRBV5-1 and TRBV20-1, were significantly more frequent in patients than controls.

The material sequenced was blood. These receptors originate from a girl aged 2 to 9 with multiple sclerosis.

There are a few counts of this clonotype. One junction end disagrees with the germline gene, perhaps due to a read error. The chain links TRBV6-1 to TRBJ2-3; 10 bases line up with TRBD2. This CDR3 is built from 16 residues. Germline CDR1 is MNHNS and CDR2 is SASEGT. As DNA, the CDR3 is TGTGCTAGCAGTGGTTCTAGCGGGAGTATTGCAGATACGCAGTATTTT. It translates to CASSGSSGSIADTQYF.

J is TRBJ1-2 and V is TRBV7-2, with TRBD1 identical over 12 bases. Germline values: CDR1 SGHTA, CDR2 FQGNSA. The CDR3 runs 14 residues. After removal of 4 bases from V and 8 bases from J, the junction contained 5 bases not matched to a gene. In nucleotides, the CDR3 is TGTGCCAGCAGCTCCGGGACAGGGGGCCGCGGCTACACCTTC. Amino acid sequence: CASSSGTGGRGYTF.

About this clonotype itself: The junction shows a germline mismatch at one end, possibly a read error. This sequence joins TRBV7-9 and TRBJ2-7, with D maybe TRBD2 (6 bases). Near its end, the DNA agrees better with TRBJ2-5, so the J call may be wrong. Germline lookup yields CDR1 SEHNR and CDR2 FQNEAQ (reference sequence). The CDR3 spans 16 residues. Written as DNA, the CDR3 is TGTGCCAACAGCTTAATCCTCGGCGGGAAGGGGGAGACCCAGTACTTC. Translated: CANSLILGGKGETQYF.

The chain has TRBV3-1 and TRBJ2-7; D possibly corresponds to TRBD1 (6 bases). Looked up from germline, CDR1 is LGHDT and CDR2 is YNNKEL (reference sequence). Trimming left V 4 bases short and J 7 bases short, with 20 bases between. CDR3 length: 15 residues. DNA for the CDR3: TGTGCCAGCAGCCCTTTTCAGACAGGATTGGGGGAGCAGTACTTC. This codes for CASSPFQTGLGEQYF.

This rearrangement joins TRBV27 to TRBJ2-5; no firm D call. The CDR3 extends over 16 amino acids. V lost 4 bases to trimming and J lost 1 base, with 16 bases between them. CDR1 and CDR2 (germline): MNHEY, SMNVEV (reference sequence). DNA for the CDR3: TGTGCCAGCAGTTATCAGGCACAGACCATCCAAGAGACCCAGTACTTC. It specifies CASSYQAQTIQETQYF.

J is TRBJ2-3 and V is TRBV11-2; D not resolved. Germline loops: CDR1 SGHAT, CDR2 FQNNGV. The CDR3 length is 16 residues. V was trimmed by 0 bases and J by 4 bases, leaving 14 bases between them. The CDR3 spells CASSLELGRRADTQYF. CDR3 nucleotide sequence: TGTGCCAGCAGCTTAGAGTTAGGGCGAAGAGCAGATACGCAGTATTTT.

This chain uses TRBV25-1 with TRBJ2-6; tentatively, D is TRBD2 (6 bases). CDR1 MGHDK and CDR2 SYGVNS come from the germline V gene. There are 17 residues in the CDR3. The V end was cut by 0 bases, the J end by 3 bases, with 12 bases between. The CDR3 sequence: CASSEYGWRDGANVLTF. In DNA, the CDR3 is TGTGCCAGCAGTGAATACGGCTGGAGGGATGGGGCCAACGTCCTGACTTTC.

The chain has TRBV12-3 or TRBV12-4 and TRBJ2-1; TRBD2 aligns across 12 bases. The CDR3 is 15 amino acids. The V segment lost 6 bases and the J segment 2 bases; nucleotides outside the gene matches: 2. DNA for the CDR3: TGTGCCAGCAGGGGACTAGCGGGTACCTACAATGAGCAGTTCTTC. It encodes CASRGLAGTYNEQFF.

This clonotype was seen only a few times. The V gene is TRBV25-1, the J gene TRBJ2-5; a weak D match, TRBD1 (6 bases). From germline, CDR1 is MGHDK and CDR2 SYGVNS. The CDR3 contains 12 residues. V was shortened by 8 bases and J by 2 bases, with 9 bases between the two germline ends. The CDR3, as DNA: TGTGCCAGCGAAGGACAGCAAGAGACCCAGTACTTC. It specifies CASEGQQETQYF.

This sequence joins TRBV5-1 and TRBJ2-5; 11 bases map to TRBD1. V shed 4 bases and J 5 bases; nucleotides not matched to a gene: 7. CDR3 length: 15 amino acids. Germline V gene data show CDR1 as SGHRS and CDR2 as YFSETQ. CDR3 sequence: CASSDTGTGGETQYF. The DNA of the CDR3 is TGCGCCAGCAGCGATACCGGGACAGGGGGGGAGACCCAGTACTTC.

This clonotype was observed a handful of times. The CDR3 DNA reads TGTGCCAGCAGTGAATTACCTGCCACGAGCGAGCAGTACTTC. Protein: CASSELPATSEQYF. The chain carries TRBV6-1 and TRBJ2-7; D not resolved. CDR1 is MNHNS, CDR2 SASEGT, per germline. Between the trimmed V and J ends, which lost 2 bases and 6 bases, there was a span of 14 bases. This CDR3 spans 14 amino acids.

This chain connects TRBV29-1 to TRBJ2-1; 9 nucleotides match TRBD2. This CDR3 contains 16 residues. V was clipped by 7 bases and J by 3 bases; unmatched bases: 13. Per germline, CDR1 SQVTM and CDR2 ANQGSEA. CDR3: CSATFLIAGDYNEQFF. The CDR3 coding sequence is TGCAGCGCCACGTTCCTTATAGCGGGGGACTACAATGAGCAGTTCTTC.

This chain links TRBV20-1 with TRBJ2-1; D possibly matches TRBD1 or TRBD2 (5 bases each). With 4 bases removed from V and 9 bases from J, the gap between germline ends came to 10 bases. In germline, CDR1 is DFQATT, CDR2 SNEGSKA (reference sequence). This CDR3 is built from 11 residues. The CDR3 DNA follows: TGCAGTGCTAAGGTCGGGACTGAGCAGTTCTTC. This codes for CSAKVGTEQFF.

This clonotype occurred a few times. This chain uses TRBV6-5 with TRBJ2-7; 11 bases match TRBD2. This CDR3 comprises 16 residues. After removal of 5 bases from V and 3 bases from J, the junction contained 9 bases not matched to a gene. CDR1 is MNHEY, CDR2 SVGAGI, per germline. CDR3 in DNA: TGTGCCAGCAGTCGACGCTGGACTAGCGGGTTCTACGAGCAGTACTTC. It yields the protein CASSRRWTSGFYEQYF.

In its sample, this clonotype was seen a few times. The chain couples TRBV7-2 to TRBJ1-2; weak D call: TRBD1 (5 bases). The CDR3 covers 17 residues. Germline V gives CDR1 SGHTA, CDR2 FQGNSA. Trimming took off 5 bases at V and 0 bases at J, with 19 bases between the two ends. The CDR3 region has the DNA TGTGCCAGCAGCCCGGGACCTTGGGATACACCTAACTATGGCTACACCTTC. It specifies CASSPGPWDTPNYGYTF.

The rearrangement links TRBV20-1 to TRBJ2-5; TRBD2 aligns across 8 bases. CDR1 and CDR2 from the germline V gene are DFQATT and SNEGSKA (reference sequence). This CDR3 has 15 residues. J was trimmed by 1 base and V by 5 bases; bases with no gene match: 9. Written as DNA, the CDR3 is TGCAGTGCTTGGCCGGGAGGGTTCGGCCAAGAGACCCAGTACTTC. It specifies CSAWPGGFGQETQYF.

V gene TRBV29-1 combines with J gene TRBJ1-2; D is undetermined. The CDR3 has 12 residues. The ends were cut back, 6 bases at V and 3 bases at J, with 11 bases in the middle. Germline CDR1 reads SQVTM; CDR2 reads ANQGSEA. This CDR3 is CSVDTEDYGYTF. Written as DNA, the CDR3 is TGCAGCGTAGATACAGAAGACTATGGCTACACCTTC. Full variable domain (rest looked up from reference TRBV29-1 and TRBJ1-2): SAVISQKPSRDICQRGTSLTIQCQVDSQVTMMFWYRQQPGQSLTLIATANQGSEATYESGFVIDKFPISRPNLTFSTLTVSNMSPEDSSIYLCSVDTEDYGYTFGSGTRLTVV.

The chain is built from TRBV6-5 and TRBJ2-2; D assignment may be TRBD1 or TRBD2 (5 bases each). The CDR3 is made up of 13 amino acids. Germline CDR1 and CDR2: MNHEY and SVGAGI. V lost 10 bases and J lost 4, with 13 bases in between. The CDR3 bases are TGTGCCACGGGACCAGCGGTCACCGGGGAGCTGTTTTTT. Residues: CATGPAVTGELFF.

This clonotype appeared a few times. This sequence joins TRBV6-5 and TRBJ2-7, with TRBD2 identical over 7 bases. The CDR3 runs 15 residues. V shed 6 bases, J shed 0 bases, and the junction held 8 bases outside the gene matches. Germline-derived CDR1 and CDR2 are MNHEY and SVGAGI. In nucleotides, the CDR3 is TGTGCCAGCAGACTAGCGATAGACCTCTCCTACGAGCAGTACTTC. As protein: CASRLAIDLSYEQYF.

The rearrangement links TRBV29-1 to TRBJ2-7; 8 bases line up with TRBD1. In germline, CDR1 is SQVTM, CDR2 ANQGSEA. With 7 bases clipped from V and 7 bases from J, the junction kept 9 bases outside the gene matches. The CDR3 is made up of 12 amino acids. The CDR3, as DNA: TGCAGCGCCGGCCAGGGGGCTCTGGAGCAGTACTTC. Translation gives CSAGQGALEQYF.

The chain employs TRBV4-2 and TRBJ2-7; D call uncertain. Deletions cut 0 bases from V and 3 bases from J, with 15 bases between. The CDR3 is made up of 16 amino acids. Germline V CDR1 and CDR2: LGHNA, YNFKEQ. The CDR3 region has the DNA TGTGCCAGCAGCCAAGATCTAAGGCGGCCAGACTACGAGCAGTACTTC. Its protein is CASSQDLRRPDYEQYF.

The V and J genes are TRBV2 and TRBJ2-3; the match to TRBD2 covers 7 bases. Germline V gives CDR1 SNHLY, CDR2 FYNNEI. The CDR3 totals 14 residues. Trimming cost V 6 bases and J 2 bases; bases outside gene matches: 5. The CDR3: CASRDLADTDTQYF. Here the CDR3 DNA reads TGTGCCAGCAGGGACCTAGCGGACACAGATACGCAGTATTTT.

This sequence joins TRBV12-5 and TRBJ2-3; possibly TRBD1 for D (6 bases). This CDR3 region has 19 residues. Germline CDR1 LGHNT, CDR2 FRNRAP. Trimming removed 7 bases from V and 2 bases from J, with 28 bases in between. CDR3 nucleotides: TGTGCTAGTGAGTGGAAACAGGGTACAGCAAGGTTCGCCACAGATACGCAGTATTTT. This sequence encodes CASEWKQGTARFATDTQYF.

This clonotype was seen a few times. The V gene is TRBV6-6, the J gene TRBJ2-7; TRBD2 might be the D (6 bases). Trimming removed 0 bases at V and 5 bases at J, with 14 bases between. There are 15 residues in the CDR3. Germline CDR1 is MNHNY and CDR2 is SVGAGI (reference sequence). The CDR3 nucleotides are TGTGCCAGCAGTTACTCGAAAGGGGAGGCCCACGAGCAGTACTTC. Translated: CASSYSKGEAHEQYF.

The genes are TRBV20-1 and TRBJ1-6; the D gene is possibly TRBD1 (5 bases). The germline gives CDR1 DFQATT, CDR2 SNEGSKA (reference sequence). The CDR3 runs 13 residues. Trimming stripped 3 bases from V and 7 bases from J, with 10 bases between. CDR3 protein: CSASGGRNSPLHF. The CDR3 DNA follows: TGCAGTGCTAGCGGGGGTAGGAATTCACCCCTCCACTTT.

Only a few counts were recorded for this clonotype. The CDR3 reads CASSEGQDTDTQYF. As DNA, the CDR3 is TGTGCCAGCAGTGAGGGACAGGACACAGATACGCAGTATTTT. This chain connects TRBV6-4 to TRBJ2-3, with 8 bases aligning to TRBD1. There are 14 residues in the CDR3. The trim removed 3 bases at V and 2 bases at J, leaving 1 base unmatched. Looked up from germline, CDR1 is MRHNA and CDR2 is SNTAGT.

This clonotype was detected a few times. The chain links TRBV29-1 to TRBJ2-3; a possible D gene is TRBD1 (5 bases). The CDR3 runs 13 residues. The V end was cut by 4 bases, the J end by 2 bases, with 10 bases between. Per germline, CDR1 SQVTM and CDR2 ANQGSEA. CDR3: CSVGGYDTDTQYF. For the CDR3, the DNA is TGCAGCGTTGGGGGCTACGACACAGATACGCAGTATTTT.

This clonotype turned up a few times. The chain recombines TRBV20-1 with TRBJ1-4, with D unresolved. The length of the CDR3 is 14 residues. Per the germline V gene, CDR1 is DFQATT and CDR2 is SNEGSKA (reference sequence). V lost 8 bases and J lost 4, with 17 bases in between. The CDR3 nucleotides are TGCAGTCCCTTACTTCGGAGCCTTAATGAAAAACTGTTTTTT. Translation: CSPLLRSLNEKLFF.